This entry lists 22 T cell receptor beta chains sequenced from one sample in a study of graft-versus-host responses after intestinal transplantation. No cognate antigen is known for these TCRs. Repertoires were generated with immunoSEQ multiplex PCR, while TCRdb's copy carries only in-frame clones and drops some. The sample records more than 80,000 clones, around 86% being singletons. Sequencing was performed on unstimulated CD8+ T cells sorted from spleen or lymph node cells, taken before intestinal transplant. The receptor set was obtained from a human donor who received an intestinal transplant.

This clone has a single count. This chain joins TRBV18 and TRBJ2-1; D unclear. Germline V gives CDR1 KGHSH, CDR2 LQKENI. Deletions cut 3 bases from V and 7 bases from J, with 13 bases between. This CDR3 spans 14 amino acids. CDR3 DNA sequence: TGTGCCAGCTCACCTAGCCGGGCCGTTAATGAGCAGTTCTTC. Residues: CASSPSRAVNEQFF.

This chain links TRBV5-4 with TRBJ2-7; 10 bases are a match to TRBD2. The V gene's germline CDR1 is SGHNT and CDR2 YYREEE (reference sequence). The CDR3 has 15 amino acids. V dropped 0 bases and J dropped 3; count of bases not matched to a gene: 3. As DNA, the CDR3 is TGTGCCAGCAGCTTGGTGCTAGCGGGAGACTACGAGCAGTACTTC. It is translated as CASSLVLAGDYEQYF.

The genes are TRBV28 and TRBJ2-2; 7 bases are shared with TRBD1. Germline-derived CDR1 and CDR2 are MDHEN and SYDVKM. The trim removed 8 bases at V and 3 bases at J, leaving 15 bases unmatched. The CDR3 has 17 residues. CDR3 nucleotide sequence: TGTGCCAGCTCCTTTGGGCCCGGACAGGTCTACACCGGGGAGCTGTTTTTT. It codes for CASSFGPGQVYTGELFF.

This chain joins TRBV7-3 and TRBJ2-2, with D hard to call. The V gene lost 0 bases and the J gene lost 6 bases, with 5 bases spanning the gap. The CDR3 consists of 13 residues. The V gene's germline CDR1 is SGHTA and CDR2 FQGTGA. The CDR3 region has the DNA TGTGCCAGCAGCTTAACAGGCCCCGGGGAGCTGTTTTTT. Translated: CASSLTGPGELFF.

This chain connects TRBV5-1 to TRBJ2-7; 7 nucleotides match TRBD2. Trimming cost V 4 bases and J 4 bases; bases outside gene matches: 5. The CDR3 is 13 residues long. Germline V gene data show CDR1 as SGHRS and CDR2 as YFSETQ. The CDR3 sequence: CASSLKRGYEQYF. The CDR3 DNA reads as TGCGCCAGCAGCCTGAAGCGGGGTTACGAGCAGTACTTC.

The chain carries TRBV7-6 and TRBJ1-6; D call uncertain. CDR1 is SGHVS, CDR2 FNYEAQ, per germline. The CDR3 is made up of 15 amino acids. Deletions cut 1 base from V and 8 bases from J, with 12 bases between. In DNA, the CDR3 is TGTGCCAGCAGCTTAGGGGGAAGAGACTATTCACCCCTCCACTTT. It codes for CASSLGGRDYSPLHF.

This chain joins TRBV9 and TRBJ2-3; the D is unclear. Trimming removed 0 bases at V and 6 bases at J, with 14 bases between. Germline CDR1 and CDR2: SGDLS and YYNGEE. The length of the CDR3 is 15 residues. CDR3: CASSVEGRPADTQYF. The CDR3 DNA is TGTGCCAGCAGCGTAGAAGGCAGGCCCGCCGATACGCAGTATTTT.

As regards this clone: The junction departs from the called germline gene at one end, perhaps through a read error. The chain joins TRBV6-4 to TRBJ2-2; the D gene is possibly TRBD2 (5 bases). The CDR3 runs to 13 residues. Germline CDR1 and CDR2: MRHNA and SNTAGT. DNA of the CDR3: TGTGCCAGCACCACCGAAGAACACCGGGGAGCTGTTTTT. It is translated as CASTTEEHRGAVF.

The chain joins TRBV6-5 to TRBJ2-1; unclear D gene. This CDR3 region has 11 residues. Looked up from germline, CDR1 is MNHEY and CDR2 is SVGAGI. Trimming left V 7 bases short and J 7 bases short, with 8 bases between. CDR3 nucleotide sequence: TGTGCCAGCATTAAGGGAAATGAGCAGTTCTTC. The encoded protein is CASIKGNEQFF.

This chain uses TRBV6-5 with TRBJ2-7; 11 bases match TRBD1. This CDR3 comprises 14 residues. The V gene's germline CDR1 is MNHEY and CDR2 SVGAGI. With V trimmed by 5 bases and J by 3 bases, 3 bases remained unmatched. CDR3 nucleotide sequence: TGTGCCAGCAGTGCCGGGACAGGGGGCTACGAGCAGTACTTC. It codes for CASSAGTGGYEQYF.

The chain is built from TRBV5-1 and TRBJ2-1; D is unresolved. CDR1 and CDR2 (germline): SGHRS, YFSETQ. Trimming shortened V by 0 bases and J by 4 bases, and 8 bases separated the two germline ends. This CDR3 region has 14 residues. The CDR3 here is CASSLEYGYNEQFF. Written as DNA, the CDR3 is TGCGCCAGCAGCTTGGAGTACGGATACAATGAGCAGTTCTTC. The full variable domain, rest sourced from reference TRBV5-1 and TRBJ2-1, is KAGVTQTPRYLIKTRGQQVTLSCSPISGHRSVSWYQQTPGQGLQFLFEYFSETQRNKGNFPGRFSGRQFSNSRSEMNVSTLELGDSALYLCASSLEYGYNEQFFGPGTRLTVL.

CDR3 nucleotide sequence: TGTGCCAGCCCAAATTGGGGGACAAGAGGCTTT. It yields the protein CASPNWGTRGF. The J gene is TRBJ1-1, the V gene TRBV21-1; TRBD1, the D gene given by the table, was not confirmed from the DNA. TRBV21-1 is marked as a pseudogene. The CDR3 spans 11 residues.

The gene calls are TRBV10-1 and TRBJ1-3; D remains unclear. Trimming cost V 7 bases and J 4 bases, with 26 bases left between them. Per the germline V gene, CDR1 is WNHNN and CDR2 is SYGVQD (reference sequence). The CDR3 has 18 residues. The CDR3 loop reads CASTLLATRSERGNTIYF. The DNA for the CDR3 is TGCGCCAGCACCTTACTGGCGACTCGATCGGAGAGGGGAAACACCATATATTTT.

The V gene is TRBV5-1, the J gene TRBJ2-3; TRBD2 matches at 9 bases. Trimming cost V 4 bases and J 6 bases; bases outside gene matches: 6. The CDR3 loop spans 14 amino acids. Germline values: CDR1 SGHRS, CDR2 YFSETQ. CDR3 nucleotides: TGCGCCAGCAGCCCTCGGACTAGCGTGGATACGCAGTATTTT. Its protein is CASSPRTSVDTQYF.

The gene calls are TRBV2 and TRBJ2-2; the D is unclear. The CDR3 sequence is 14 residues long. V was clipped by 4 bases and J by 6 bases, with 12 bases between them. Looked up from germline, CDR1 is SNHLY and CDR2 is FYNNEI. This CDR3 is CASSVTLGAGELFF. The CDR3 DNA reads TGTGCCAGCAGTGTTACACTGGGTGCCGGGGAGCTGTTTTTT.

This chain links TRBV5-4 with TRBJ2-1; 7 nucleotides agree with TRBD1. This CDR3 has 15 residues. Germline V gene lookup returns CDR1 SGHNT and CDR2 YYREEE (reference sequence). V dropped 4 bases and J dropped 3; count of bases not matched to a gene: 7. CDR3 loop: CASSRTGVGYNEQFF. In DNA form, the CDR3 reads TGTGCCAGCAGCCGGACAGGAGTGGGCTACAATGAGCAGTTCTTC.

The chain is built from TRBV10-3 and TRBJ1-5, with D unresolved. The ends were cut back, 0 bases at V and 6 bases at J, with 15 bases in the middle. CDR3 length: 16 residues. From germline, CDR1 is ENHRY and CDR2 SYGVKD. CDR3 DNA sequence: TGTGCCATCAGTGAGTCTTTTAATGCGGGCCTTCAGCCCCAGCATTTT. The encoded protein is CAISESFNAGLQPQHF.

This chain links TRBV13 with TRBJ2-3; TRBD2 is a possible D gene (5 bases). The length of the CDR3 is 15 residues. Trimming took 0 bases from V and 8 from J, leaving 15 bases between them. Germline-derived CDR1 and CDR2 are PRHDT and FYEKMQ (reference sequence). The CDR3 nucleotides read TGTGCCAGCAGCTTAGGGACTAACGGGGTCGGTACGCAGTATTTT. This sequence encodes CASSLGTNGVGTQYF.

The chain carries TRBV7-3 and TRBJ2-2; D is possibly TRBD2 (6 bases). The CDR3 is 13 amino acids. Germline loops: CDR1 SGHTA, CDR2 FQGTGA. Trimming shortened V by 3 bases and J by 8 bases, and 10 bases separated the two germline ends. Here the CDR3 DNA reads TGTGCCAGCAGCTTTAGCGGTACGGGGGAGCTGTTTTTT. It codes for CASSFSGTGELFF.

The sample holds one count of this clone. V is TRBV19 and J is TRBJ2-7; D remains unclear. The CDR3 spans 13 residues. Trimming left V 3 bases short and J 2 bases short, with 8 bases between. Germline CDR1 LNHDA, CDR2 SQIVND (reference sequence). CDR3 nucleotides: TGTGCCAGTAGTATGGGGTTCCCCTACGAGCAGTACTTC. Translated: CASSMGFPYEQYF. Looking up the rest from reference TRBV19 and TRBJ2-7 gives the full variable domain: DGGITQSPKYLFRKEGQNVTLSCEQNLNHDAMYWYRQDPGQGLRLIYYSQIVNDFQKGDIAEGYSVSREKKESFPLTVTSAQKNPTAFYLCASSMGFPYEQYFGPGTRLTVT.

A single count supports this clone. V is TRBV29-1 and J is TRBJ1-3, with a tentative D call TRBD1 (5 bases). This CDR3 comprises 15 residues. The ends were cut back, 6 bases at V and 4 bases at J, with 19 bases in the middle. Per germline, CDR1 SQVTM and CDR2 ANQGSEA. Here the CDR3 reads CSVQAGSGSGNTIYF. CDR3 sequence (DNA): TGCAGCGTACAGGCGGGGTCGGGCTCAGGAAACACCATATATTTT.

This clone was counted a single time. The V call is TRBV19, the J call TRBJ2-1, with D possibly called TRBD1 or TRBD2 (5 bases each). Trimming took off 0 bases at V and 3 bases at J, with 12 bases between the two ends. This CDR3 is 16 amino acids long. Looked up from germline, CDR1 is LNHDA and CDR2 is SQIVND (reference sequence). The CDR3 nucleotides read TGTGCCAGTAGTATAGATCTAGGGACGCACTACAATGAGCAGTTCTTC. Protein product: CASSIDLGTHYNEQFF.